This T cell receptor beta chain was obtained from a study of a mutant IDH1 vaccine in newly diagnosed glioma. Profiled with immunoSEQ multiplex PCR; TCRdb holds only in-frame clones, not every one. The profile shows 25,000 to 30,000 clones, roughly four fifths of them singletons. In the case of this clone: The antigen is undetermined.

Stated time point: week 23, last vaccination. Every vaccination contained 300 ug of the mutant IDH1 20-mer peptide and was paired with topical imiquimod. This CDR3 is 12 amino acids long. Germline CDR1 SGHDT, CDR2 YYEEEE. Trimming took off 2 bases at V and 7 bases at J, with 7 bases between the two ends. The source of this sequence is a woman aged 30 to 39 with glioma. Here the sequenced sample was PBMCs, taken from a glioma patient whose treatment included an IDH1 peptide vaccine. V usage is TRBV5-6 and J usage is TRBJ1-5; D is ambiguous. The CDR3 is CASSLWQQPQHF. The CDR3 DNA follows: TGTGCCAGCAGCTTATGGCAGCAGCCCCAGCATTTT.